This T cell receptor beta chain emerged from a study of T cell clonality in common variable immunodeficiency. Overall study results and limits: The cause of increased CVID clonality remains unclear without subpopulation sequencing.

The CDR3 has 17 residues. Looked up from germline, CDR1 is SGHRS and CDR2 is YFSETQ. J was trimmed by 5 bases and V by 0 bases; bases with no gene match: 9. Only in-frame clones appear in the TCRdb table, and some are missing; sequencing was by immunoSEQ multiplex PCR. The sample counts tens of thousands of clones, none seen once; the ten largest own about 2.2%. This clone was observed many times. Its antigen is currently unknown. With the read ending 3 residues before the CDR3 end, the germline J gene is used to fill in that end. The TCR was taken from a person between 18 and 75 years old in good health. The material sequenced was peripheral blood mononuclear cells. J is TRBJ2-2 and V is TRBV5-1; 8 nucleotides agree with TRBD2. The sequenced part of the CDR3 DNA is TGCGCCAGCAGCTTGGCCGAGGGACTAGGGGTAACCGGGGAG. Its translation: CASSLAEGLGVTGE. The CDR3, in full, reads CASSLAEGLGVTGELFF.